The TCR beta chain under discussion was sequenced for a study of blood T cell repertoires in COVID-19. Study background: The origin of the acute and convalescent COVID-19 samples was the United States, Italy and Spain.

Per the study methods: Reference gene primer amplification yielded estimated nucleated cell counts. This table comes from immunoSEQ multiplex PCR, and its TCRdb copy is limited to in-frame clones, with some not included. For V, J and clone size, that table is used; D and trimming come from the DNA. The table has about 310,000 clones, nearly 90% seen once. Germline V CDR1 and CDR2: KGHSH, LQKENI. The CDR3 spans 13 residues. V lost 5 bases and J 0 bases, leaving 4 bases between the germline ends. The TCR originated in a woman in her late teens or twenties with acute COVID-19. Sequenced sample: PBMCs or T cells enriched from blood (not recorded which). This chain links TRBV18 with TRBJ2-2; no firm D call. In nucleotides, the CDR3 is TGTGCCAGCTCATCTACGAACACCGGGGAGCTGTTTTTT. As protein: CASSSTNTGELFF.